These 31 T cell receptor beta chains share one sample of origin, sequenced in a study of blood T cell repertoires in COVID-19. Measured with immunoSEQ multiplex PCR; TCRdb has only the in-frame clones, and not every one. This table holds around 200,000 clones, about 83% found once. Sequences were obtained from peripheral blood. These receptors were obtained from a woman aged 30 to 39 with COVID-19, enrolled during active disease.

The V call is TRBV2, the J call TRBJ2-7; D possibly corresponds to TRBD1 (5 bases). Trimming pared 7 bases from V and 0 bases from J, leaving 10 bases between. Germline assignment: CDR1 SNHLY and CDR2 FYNNEI. The CDR3 has 13 residues. Here the CDR3 reads CASTKTASYEQYF. In nucleotides, the CDR3 is TGTGCCAGCACAAAGACAGCCTCCTACGAGCAGTACTTC. Filled out from reference TRBV2 and TRBJ2-7, the complete variable domain reads EPEVTQTPSHQVTQMGQEVILRCVPISNHLYFYWYRQILGQKVEFLVSFYNNEISEKSEIFDDQFSVERPDGSNFTLKIRSTKLEDSAMYFCASTKTASYEQYFGPGTRLTVT.

The chain is built from TRBV10-2 and TRBJ1-1; maybe TRBD1 (6 bases). The CDR3 loop spans 13 amino acids. The germline CDR1 and CDR2 sequences are WSHSY and SAAADI. V lost 7 bases, J lost 3 bases, and 12 bases lay in between. CDR3 protein: CASTWSGDTEAFF. The CDR3 DNA follows: TGCGCCAGCACGTGGTCAGGGGACACTGAAGCTTTCTTT.

Details on this clone: Other DNA sequences in this specimen translate into the identical CDR3. The chain employs TRBV27 and TRBJ2-7; 8 positions agree with TRBD2. The CDR3 length is 13 residues. CDR1 is MNHEY, CDR2 SMNVEV, per germline (reference sequence). The junction had 7 bases not matched to a gene; V was cut back by 5 bases and J by 7 bases. CDR3 sequence (DNA): TGTGCCAGCAGTCTAAGGACTAGCAAGGAGCAGTACTTC. Translation gives CASSLRTSKEQYF.

V gene TRBV7-2 combines with J gene TRBJ2-5; D is uncertain. Trimming took off 3 bases at V and 1 base at J, with 9 bases between the two ends. Germline CDR1 is SGHTA and CDR2 is FQGNSA. This CDR3 has 14 amino acids. The CDR3 region has the DNA TGTGCCAGCAGCTTTCAGGCATCCCAAGAGACCCAGTACTTC. Translated: CASSFQASQETQYF.

V gene TRBV27 combines with J gene TRBJ2-2, with D possibly being TRBD1 (5 bases). Trimming took off 3 bases at V and 0 bases at J, with 11 bases between the two ends. Germline assignment: CDR1 MNHEY and CDR2 SMNVEV (reference sequence). This CDR3 has 16 amino acids. The CDR3 DNA sequence: TGTGCCAGCAGTTTTAGAGACAGTGCGAACACCGGGGAGCTGTTTTTT. This codes for CASSFRDSANTGELFF.

V gene TRBV10-3 combines with J gene TRBJ1-5; unclear D gene. CDR1 is ENHRY, CDR2 SYGVKD, per germline. The ends were cut back, 2 bases at V and 7 bases at J, with 6 bases in the middle. The CDR3 extends over 12 amino acids. The CDR3: CAISENGQPQHF. The DNA of the CDR3 is TGTGCCATCAGTGAGAACGGGCAGCCCCAGCATTTT.

The chain carries TRBV5-6 and TRBJ1-5, with D perhaps TRBD1 (5 bases). The germline V gene encodes CDR1 SGHDT and CDR2 YYEEEE. This CDR3 comprises 16 residues. V was shortened by 3 bases and J by 0 bases, with 13 bases between the two germline ends. The CDR3 DNA reads as TGTGCCAGCAGCTCGAGCAGGGATCTTAGCAATCAGCCCCAGCATTTT. It translates to CASSSSRDLSNQPQHF.

The chain recombines TRBV19 with TRBJ2-1, with 7 bases lining up with TRBD2. Losses at the gene ends were 0 bases for V and 3 bases for J; bases not matched to a gene: 8. The CDR3 runs to 17 residues. Germline V gene sequence: CDR1 LNHDA, CDR2 SQIVND (reference sequence). DNA for the CDR3: TGTGCCAGTAGTATAGATCCTCTAGCGGAGAGCTACAATGAGCAGTTCTTC. Residues: CASSIDPLAESYNEQFF. The complete variable domain, with remaining parts taken from reference TRBV19 and TRBJ2-1, reads DGGITQSPKYLFRKEGQNVTLSCEQNLNHDAMYWYRQDPGQGLRLIYYSQIVNDFQKGDIAEGYSVSREKKESFPLTVTSAQKNPTAFYLCASSIDPLAESYNEQFFGPGTRLTVL.

The V and J genes are TRBV5-6 and TRBJ2-4; TRBD2 agrees at 9 bases. The junction had 9 bases not matched to a gene; V was cut back by 0 bases and J by 8 bases. Per the germline V gene, CDR1 is SGHDT and CDR2 is YYEEEE. There are 16 residues in the CDR3. The CDR3 nucleotides read TGTGCCAGCAGCTTGGAGATTAGCGGGAGAGAGGACATTCAGTACTTC. Encoded protein: CASSLEISGREDIQYF.

The chain links TRBV5-1 to TRBJ2-2; TRBD1 might be the D (6 bases). V lost 0 bases and J 3 bases, leaving 12 bases between the germline ends. The CDR3 length is 16 residues. Germline CDR1 is SGHRS and CDR2 is YFSETQ. The CDR3 protein is CASSLERPGDTGELFF. The CDR3 nucleotides read TGCGCCAGCAGCTTGGAAAGGCCAGGGGACACCGGGGAGCTGTTTTTT.

The table lists this clone with a count of one. The rearrangement uses TRBV27 and TRBJ2-3, with TRBD1 matching 10 bases. Looked up from germline, CDR1 is MNHEY and CDR2 is SMNVEV (reference sequence). This CDR3 spans 15 amino acids. Unmatched junction bases numbered 7, after V lost 5 bases and J lost 5 bases. CDR3 loop: CASSATGGAGDTQYF. CDR3 coding DNA: TGTGCCAGCAGTGCGACAGGGGGCGCGGGAGATACGCAGTATTTT.

The chain uses TRBV27 and TRBJ1-5; possible D gene TRBD1, 6 bases. In germline, CDR1 is MNHEY, CDR2 SMNVEV (reference sequence). There are 14 residues in the CDR3. Trimming stripped 5 bases from V and 2 bases from J, with 10 bases between. As DNA, the CDR3 is TGTGCCAGCAGTCAACAGGGCCGCAATCAGCCCCAGCATTTT. This encodes CASSQQGRNQPQHF.

The J gene is TRBJ1-2, the V gene TRBV15; D might be TRBD1 (5 bases). Germline CDR1 reads LNHNV; CDR2 reads YYDKDF (reference sequence). The length of the CDR3 is 15 residues. V was shortened by 4 bases and J by 3 bases, with 15 bases between the two germline ends. The CDR3 sequence is CATSTYRGKYYGYTF. The CDR3 bases are TGTGCCACCAGCACCTACCGGGGGAAGTACTATGGCTACACCTTC.

The genes are TRBV30 and TRBJ1-1; D possibly corresponds to TRBD1 (6 bases). Deletions cut 0 bases from V and 4 bases from J, with 12 bases between. CDR1 and CDR2 (germline): GTSNPN, SVGIG (reference sequence). CDR3 length: 14 amino acids. The CDR3 reads CAWSVAAQGTEAFF. The CDR3 DNA reads as TGTGCCTGGAGTGTAGCGGCACAGGGCACTGAAGCTTTCTTT.

The gene calls are TRBV6-5 and TRBJ2-2; TRBD2 is a possible D gene (7 bases). Germline V gene data show CDR1 as MNHEY and CDR2 as SVGAGI. CDR3 length equals 15 residues. Trimming removed 8 bases at V and 4 bases at J, with 17 bases between. Written as DNA, the CDR3 is TGTGCCAGCGGTCTGGGAGGGGGGGCCACCGGGGAGCTGTTTTTT. Protein sequence: CASGLGGGATGELFF.

This chain uses TRBV4-3 with TRBJ1-1; no clear D gene. Looked up from germline, CDR1 is LGHNA and CDR2 is YSLEER. The CDR3 loop spans 14 amino acids. V was cut by 3 bases and J by 5 bases, with 13 bases left in between. The CDR3 sequence: CASSQDSIVTEAFF. The CDR3 DNA is TGCGCCAGCAGCCAGGACTCAATAGTGACTGAAGCTTTCTTT.

There are a few counts of this clone. The chain employs TRBV6-2 or TRBV6-3 and TRBJ2-7, with a tentative D call TRBD2 (6 bases). CDR1 is MNHEY and CDR2 is SVGEGT in the germline V gene. This CDR3 is built from 15 residues. V lost 7 bases, J lost 2 bases, and 18 bases lay in between. CDR3 nucleotides: TGTGCCAGCAACCCTCCGGGACTCACCACCTACGAGCAGTACTTC. Translated, it gives CASNPPGLTTYEQYF.

The CDR3 sequence is CASSLKDRGRQPQHF. DNA of the CDR3: TGTGCCAGCAGCTTGAAGGACAGGGGGCGACAGCCCCAGCATTTT. The V and J genes are TRBV5-6 and TRBJ1-5, with TRBD1 matching over 11 bases. The CDR3 contains 15 residues. After removal of 1 base from V and 7 bases from J, the junction contained 4 bases not matched to a gene. Germline CDR1 and CDR2: SGHDT and YYEEEE. The whole variable domain, remainder taken from reference TRBV5-6 and TRBJ1-5, is DAGVTQSPTHLIKTRGQQVTLRCSPKSGHDTVSWYQQALGQGPQFIFQYYEEEERQRGNFPDRFSGHQFPNYSSELNVNALLLGDSALYLCASSLKDRGRQPQHFGDGTRLSIL.

The J gene is TRBJ2-3, the V gene TRBV29-1; TRBD2 agrees at 9 bases. The germline V gene has CDR1 SQVTM and CDR2 ANQGSEA. This CDR3 contains 15 residues. Trimming at V came to 6 bases and at J to 1 base, leaving 8 bases not matched to a gene. The CDR3 is CSVGVAGVGTDTQYF. The CDR3 DNA reads TGCAGCGTCGGAGTAGCGGGAGTGGGCACAGATACGCAGTATTTT.

This rearrangement joins TRBV30 to TRBJ1-2, with 7 bases that match TRBD1. The length of the CDR3 is 11 residues. V trimming: 5 bases; J trimming: 4 bases; junction bases outside the gene matches: 1. Germline V gives CDR1 GTSNPN, CDR2 SVGIG (reference sequence). Here the CDR3 DNA reads TGTGCCTGGGGGGACAGCTATGGCTACACCTTC. It is translated as CAWGDSYGYTF. Looking up the rest from reference TRBV30 and TRBJ1-2 gives the full variable domain: SQTIHQWPATLVQPVGSPLSLECTVEGTSNPNLYWYRQAAGRGLQLLFYSVGIGQISSEVPQNLSASRPQDRQFILSSKKLLLSDSGFYLCAWGDSYGYTFGSGTRLTVV.

This chain links TRBV2 with TRBJ2-5, with 8 bases aligning to TRBD1. This CDR3 has 15 amino acids. The V and J ends lost 6 bases and 2 bases, in that order; junction bases with no gene match: 8. The germline CDR1 and CDR2 sequences are SNHLY and FYNNEI. DNA of the CDR3: TGTGCCAGCAGGGTACTAACAGGGGGTCAAGAGACCCAGTACTTC. Protein sequence: CASRVLTGGQETQYF.

The chain employs TRBV27 and TRBJ2-2, with 10 bases matching TRBD1. Trimming cost V 8 bases and J 6 bases; bases outside gene matches: 15. CDR1 and CDR2 (germline): MNHEY, SMNVEV (reference sequence). The CDR3 sequence is 17 residues long. The CDR3 DNA reads as TGTGCCAGCTCCACAAGCGACGGGACAGGGGAATCCGGGGAGCTGTTTTTT. Translation gives CASSTSDGTGESGELFF.

The chain combines TRBV7-3 with TRBJ1-1; D is perhaps TRBD1 (5 bases). The CDR3 length is 15 residues. The germline gives CDR1 SGHTA, CDR2 FQGTGA. Trimming pared 5 bases from V and 7 bases from J, leaving 20 bases between. The CDR3 loop reads CASSPSATSGREAFF. As DNA, the CDR3 is TGTGCCAGCAGCCCCTCTGCGACTTCAGGGCGTGAAGCTTTCTTT.

The chain couples TRBV4-1 to TRBJ1-2, with 10 bases identical to TRBD1. The CDR3 runs 16 residues. CDR1 and CDR2 from the germline V gene are MGHRA and YSYEKL. Trimming at V came to 3 bases and at J to 8 bases, leaving 12 bases not matched to a gene. CDR3 DNA: TGCGCCAGCAGCCATAGAAGGCGACAGGGGGCGGGAGGCTACACCTTC. Residues: CASSHRRRQGAGGYTF.

The CDR3 DNA follows: TGTGCCAGCAGTTCCAATACATATAATTCACCCCTCCACTTT. Amino acids: CASSSNTYNSPLHF. The chain has TRBV6-6 and TRBJ1-6, with D unresolved. Germline CDR1 MNHNY, CDR2 SVGAGI (reference sequence). The V end was cut by 4 bases, the J end by 4 bases, with 8 bases between. The length of the CDR3 is 14 residues.

DNA for the CDR3: TGTGCCAGCAGCTTACAGGGGGCTCACAATGAGCAGTTCTTC. It is translated as CASSLQGAHNEQFF. V gene TRBV7-8 combines with J gene TRBJ2-1, with TRBD1 identical over 8 bases. The CDR3 runs to 14 residues. Germline V gives CDR1 SGHVS, CDR2 FQNEAQ. J gave up 5 bases and V 2 bases, and 2 bases lay outside the gene matches.

V gene TRBV18 combines with J gene TRBJ1-2; 11 nucleotides agree with TRBD1. This CDR3 spans 15 amino acids. In germline, CDR1 is KGHSH, CDR2 LQKENI. With 2 bases clipped from V and 7 bases from J, the junction kept 6 bases outside the gene matches. CDR3 protein: CASSPYGTGGSGYTF. The CDR3 DNA reads as TGTGCCAGCTCACCATACGGGACAGGGGGGTCTGGCTACACCTTC.

The rearrangement uses TRBV23-1 and TRBJ1-5; D is uncertain. TRBV23-1 qualifies as an ORF whose function is uncertain. Deletions cut 7 bases from V and 0 bases from J, with 7 bases between. The CDR3 loop spans 13 amino acids. This CDR3 is CASNQDSNQPQHF. DNA of the CDR3: TGCGCCAGCAACCAGGATAGCAATCAGCCCCAGCATTTT.

The rearrangement links TRBV5-6 to TRBJ2-1; possible D gene TRBD1, 6 bases. The CDR3 extends over 12 amino acids. Trimming took off 0 bases at V and 14 bases at J, with 12 bases between the two ends. In germline, CDR1 is SGHDT, CDR2 YYEEEE. CDR3 amino acids: CASSLAGRGKFF. The CDR3 DNA reads as TGTGCCAGCAGCTTGGCGGGCAGGGGTAAGTTCTTC.

J is TRBJ2-4 and V is TRBV3-1 (or the pseudogene TRBV3-2), with D perhaps TRBD1 (6 bases). This CDR3 has 17 amino acids. Per the germline V gene, CDR1 is LGHDT and CDR2 is YNNKEL (reference sequence). Deletions cut 0 bases from V and 10 bases from J, with 22 bases between. CDR3 sequence reads: CASSQDPPVWGLSIQYF. CDR3 nucleotides: TGTGCCAGCAGCCAAGATCCGCCGGTTTGGGGGCTTTCGATTCAGTACTTC.

This rearrangement joins TRBV10-1 to TRBJ2-6; no firm D call. Germline V gives CDR1 WNHNN, CDR2 SYGVQD (reference sequence). The CDR3 has 20 residues. V was shortened by 0 bases and J by 0 bases, with 18 bases between the two germline ends. CDR3 nucleotides: TGCGCCAGCAGTGAGTCGACGCAGGTCAGGCTCCCCTCTGGGGCCAACGTCCTGACTTTC. It translates to CASSESTQVRLPSGANVLTF.